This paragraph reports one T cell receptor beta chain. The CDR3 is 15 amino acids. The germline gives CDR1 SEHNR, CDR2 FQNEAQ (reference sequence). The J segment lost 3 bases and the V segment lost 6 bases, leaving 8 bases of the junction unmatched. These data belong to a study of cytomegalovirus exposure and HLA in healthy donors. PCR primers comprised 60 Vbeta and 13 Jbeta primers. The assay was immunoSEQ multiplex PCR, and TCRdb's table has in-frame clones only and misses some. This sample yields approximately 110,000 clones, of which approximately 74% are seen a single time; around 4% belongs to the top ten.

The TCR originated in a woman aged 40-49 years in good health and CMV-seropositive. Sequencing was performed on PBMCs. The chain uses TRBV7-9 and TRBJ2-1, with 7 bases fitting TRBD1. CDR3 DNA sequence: TGTGCCAGCAGTTCCGGACAGGTCCTCTACAATGAGCAGTTCTTC. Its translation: CASSSGQVLYNEQFF.